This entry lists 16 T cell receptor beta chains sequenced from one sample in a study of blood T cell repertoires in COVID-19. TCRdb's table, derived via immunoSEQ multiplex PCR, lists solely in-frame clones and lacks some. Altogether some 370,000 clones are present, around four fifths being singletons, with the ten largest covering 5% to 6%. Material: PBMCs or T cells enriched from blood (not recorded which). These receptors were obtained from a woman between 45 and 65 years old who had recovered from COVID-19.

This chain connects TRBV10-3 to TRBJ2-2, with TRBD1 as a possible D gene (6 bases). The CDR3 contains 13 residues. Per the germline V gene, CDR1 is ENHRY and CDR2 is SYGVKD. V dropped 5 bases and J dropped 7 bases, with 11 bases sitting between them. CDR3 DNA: TGTGCCATCAGTCCCGGGACAAACGGGGAGCTGTTTTTT. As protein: CAISPGTNGELFF.

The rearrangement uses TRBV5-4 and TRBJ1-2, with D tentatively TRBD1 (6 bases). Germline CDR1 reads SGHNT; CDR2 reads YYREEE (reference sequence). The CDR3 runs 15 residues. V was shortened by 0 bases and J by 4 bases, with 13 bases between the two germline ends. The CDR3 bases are TGTGCCAGCAGCTTGGGGACGGACAGCGCCTATGGCTACACCTTC. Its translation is CASSLGTDSAYGYTF.

The CDR3 reads CASSRGQGALNYGYTF. As DNA, the CDR3 is TGCGCCAGCAGCCGCGGACAGGGGGCGCTTAACTATGGCTACACCTTC. This chain links TRBV5-1 with TRBJ1-2, with TRBD1 matching 11 bases. From germline, CDR1 is SGHRS and CDR2 YFSETQ. The J segment lost 1 base and the V segment lost 4 bases, leaving 6 bases of the junction unmatched. The CDR3 runs to 16 residues. The whole variable domain, remainder taken from reference TRBV5-1 and TRBJ1-2, is KAGVTQTPRYLIKTRGQQVTLSCSPISGHRSVSWYQQTPGQGLQFLFEYFSETQRNKGNFPGRFSGRQFSNSRSEMNVSTLELGDSALYLCASSRGQGALNYGYTFGSGTRLTVV.

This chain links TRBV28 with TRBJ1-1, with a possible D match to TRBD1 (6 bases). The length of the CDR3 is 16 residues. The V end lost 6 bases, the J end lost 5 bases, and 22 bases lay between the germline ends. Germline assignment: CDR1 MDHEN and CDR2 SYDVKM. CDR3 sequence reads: CASSNSRGAEGTEAFF. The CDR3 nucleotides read TGTGCCAGCAGCAACTCCCGGGGGGCTGAGGGAACTGAAGCTTTCTTT.

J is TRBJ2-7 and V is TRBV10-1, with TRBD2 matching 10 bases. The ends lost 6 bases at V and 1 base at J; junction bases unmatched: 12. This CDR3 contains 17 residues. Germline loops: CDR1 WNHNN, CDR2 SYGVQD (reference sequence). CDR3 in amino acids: CASSPPPSGRGSYEQYF. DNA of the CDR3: TGCGCCAGCAGCCCACCCCCGAGCGGGAGGGGTTCCTACGAGCAGTACTTC.

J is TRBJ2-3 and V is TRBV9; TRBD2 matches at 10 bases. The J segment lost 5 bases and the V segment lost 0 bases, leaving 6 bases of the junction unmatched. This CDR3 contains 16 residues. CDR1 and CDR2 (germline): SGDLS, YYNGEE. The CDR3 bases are TGTGCCAGCAGCGTAGATCCTAGCGGGAGTTTAGATACGCAGTATTTT. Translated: CASSVDPSGSLDTQYF.

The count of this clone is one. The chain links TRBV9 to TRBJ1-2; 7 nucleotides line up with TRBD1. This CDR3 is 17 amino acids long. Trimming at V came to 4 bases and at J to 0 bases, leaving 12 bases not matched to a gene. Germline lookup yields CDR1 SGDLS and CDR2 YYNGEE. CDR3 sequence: CASSTRDSSFPNYGYTF. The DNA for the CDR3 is TGTGCCAGCAGCACCCGGGACAGCAGTTTCCCTAACTATGGCTACACCTTC.

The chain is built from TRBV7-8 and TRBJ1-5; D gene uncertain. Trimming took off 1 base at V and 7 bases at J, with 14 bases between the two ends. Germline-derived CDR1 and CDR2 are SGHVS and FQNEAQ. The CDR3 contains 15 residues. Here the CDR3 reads CASSLGTGVGQPQHF. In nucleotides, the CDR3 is TGTGCCAGCAGCTTAGGCACCGGGGTCGGGCAGCCCCAGCATTTT.

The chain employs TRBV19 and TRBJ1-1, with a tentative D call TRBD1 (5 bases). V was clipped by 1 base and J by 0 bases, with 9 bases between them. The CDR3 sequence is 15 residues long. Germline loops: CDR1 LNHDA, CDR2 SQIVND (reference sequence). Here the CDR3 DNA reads TGTGCCAGTAGTATAGCGGGGGGGGTGAACACTGAAGCTTTCTTT. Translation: CASSIAGGVNTEAFF.

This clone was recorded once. CDR3 sequence: CASSPVAGVTEAFF. CDR3 in DNA: TGTGCCAGCAGCCCAGTGGCGGGGGTTACTGAAGCTTTCTTT. This chain links TRBV4-2 with TRBJ1-1, with D possibly being TRBD1 (5 bases). The CDR3 sequence is 14 residues long. V lost 4 bases and J 5 bases, leaving 14 bases between the germline ends. Germline V gene lookup returns CDR1 LGHNA and CDR2 YNFKEQ.

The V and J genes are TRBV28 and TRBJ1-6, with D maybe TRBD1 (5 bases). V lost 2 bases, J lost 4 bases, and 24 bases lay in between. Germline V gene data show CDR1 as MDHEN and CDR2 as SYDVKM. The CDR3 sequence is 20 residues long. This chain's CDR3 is CASSLAGFGVGNRYNSPLHF. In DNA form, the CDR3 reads TGTGCCAGCAGTTTAGCAGGGTTCGGCGTTGGGAATCGATATAATTCACCCCTCCACTTT.

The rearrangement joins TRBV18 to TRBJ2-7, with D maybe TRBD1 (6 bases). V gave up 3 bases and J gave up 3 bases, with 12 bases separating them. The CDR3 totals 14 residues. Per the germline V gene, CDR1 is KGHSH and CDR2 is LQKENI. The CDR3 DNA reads TGTGCCAGCTCACCGTCGATACAGGGCTACGAGCAGTACTTC. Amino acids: CASSPSIQGYEQYF.

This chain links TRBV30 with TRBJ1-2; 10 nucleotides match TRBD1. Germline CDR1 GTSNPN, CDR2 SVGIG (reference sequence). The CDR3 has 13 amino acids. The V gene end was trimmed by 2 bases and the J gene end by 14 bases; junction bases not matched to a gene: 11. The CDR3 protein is CAWSPPGQGFWTF. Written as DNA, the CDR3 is TGTGCCTGGAGTCCGCCGGGACAGGGGTTTTGGACCTTC. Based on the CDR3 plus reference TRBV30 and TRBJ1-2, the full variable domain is SQTIHQWPATLVQPVGSPLSLECTVEGTSNPNLYWYRQAAGRGLQLLFYSVGIGQISSEVPQNLSASRPQDRQFILSSKKLLLSDSGFYLCAWSPPGQGFWTFGSGTRLTVV.

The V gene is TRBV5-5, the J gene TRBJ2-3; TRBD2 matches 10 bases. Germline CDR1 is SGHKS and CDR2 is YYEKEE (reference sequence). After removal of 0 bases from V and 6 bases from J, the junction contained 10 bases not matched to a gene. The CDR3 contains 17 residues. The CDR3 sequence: CASSLALAGVSGDTQYF. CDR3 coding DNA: TGTGCCAGCAGCTTGGCTCTAGCGGGAGTTTCAGGGGATACGCAGTATTTT.

CDR3 in DNA: TGTGCCAGCTCACCACCGACAGGGCTGGGAAACACCATATATTTT. Translating gives CASSPPTGLGNTIYF. V gene TRBV18 combines with J gene TRBJ1-3; 7 bases match TRBD1. The CDR3 is 15 amino acids. The germline gives CDR1 KGHSH, CDR2 LQKENI. J was trimmed by 4 bases and V by 0 bases; bases with no gene match: 3.

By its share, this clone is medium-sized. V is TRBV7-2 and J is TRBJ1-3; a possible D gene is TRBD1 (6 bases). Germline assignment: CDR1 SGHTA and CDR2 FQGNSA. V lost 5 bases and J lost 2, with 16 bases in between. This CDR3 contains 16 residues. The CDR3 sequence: CASSIYGEGAGNTIYF. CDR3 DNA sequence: TGTGCCAGCAGCATTTACGGAGAGGGGGCTGGAAACACCATATATTTT.